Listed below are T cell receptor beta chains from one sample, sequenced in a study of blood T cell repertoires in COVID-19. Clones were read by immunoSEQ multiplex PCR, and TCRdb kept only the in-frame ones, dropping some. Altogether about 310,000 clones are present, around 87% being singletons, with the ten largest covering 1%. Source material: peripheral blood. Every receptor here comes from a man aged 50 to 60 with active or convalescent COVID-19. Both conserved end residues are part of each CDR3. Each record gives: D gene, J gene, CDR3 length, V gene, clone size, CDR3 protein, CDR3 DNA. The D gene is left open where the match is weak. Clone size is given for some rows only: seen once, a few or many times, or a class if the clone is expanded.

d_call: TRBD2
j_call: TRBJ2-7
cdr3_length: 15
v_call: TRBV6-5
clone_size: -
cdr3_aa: CASSPKIGRTYEQYF
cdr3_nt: TGTGCCAGCAGTCCGAAAATCGGGAGGACCTACGAGCAGTACTTC

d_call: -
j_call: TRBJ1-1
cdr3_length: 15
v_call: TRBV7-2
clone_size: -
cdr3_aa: CASSLAGTTNTEAFF
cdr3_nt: TGTGCCAGCAGCTTAGCCGGGACAACGAACACTGAAGCTTTCTTT

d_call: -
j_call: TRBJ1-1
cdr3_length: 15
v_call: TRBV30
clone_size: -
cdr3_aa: CAWSALQTANTEAFF
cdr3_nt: TGTGCCTGGAGTGCCCTCCAGACAGCGAACACTGAAGCTTTCTTT

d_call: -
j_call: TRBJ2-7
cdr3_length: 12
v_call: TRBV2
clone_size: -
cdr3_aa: CASSGAGYEQYF
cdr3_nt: TGTGCCAGCAGTGGTGCGGGCTACGAGCAGTACTTC

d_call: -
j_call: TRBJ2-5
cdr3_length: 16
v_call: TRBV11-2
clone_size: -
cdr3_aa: CASSFVLGTPGETQYF
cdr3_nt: TGTGCCAGCAGCTTCGTCCTCGGGACTCCGGGGGAGACCCAGTACTTC

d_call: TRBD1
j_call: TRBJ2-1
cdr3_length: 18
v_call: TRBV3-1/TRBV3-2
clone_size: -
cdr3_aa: CASSQVDKQGALENEQFF
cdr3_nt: TGTGCCAGCAGCCAAGTGGACAAACAGGGGGCGTTGGAGAATGAGCAGTTCTTC

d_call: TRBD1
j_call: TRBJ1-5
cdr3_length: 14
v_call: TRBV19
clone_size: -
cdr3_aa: CASSKQGAGQPQHF
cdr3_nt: TGTGCCAGTAGCAAACAGGGGGCAGGACAGCCCCAGCATTTT

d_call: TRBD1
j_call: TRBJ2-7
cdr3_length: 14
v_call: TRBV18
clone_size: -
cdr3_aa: CASSLDRVGYEQYF
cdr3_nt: TGTGCCAGCTCCCTGGACAGGGTGGGCTACGAGCAGTACTTC

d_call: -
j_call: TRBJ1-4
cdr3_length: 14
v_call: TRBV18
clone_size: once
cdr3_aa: CASSPQGLNEKLFF
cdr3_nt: TGTGCCAGCTCACCCCAAGGACTTAATGAAAAACTGTTTTTT

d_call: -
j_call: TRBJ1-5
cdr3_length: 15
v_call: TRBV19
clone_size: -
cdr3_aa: CASSMPRYSNQPQHF
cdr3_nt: TGTGCCAGTAGTATGCCGAGGTATAGCAATCAGCCCCAGCATTTT

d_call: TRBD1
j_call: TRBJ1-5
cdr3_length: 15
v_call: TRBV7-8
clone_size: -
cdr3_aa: CASSFGTGGHQPQHF
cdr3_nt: TGTGCCAGCAGCTTCGGGACAGGGGGGCATCAGCCCCAGCATTTT

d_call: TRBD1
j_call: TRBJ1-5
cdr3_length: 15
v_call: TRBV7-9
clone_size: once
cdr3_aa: CASSTTGGSNQPQHF
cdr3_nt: TGTGCCAGCAGCACCACAGGGGGAAGCAATCAGCCCCAGCATTTT

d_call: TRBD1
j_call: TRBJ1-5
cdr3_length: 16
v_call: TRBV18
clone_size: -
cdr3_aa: CASSPSETGGGQPQHF
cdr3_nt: TGTGCCAGCTCACCATCAGAGACAGGGGGCGGTCAGCCCCAGCATTTT

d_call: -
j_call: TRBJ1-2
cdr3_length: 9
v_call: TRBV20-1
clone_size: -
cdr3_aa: CSATGIYTF
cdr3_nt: TGCAGTGCTACAGGGATCTACACCTTC

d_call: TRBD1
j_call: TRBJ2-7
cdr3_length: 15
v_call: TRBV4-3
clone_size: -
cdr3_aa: CASSHTYRGSYEQYF
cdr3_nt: TGCGCCAGCAGCCATACCTACAGGGGAAGCTACGAGCAGTACTTC

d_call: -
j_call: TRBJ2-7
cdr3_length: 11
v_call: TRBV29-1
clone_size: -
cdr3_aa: CSGGEDYEQYF
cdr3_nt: TGCAGCGGCGGGGAGGACTACGAGCAGTACTTC

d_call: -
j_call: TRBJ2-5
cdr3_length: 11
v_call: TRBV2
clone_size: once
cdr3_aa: CASTAGETQYF
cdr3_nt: TGTGCCAGCACTGCCGGAGAGACCCAGTACTTC

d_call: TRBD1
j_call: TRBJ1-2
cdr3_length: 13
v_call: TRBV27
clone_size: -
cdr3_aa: CASRPTGGSGYTF
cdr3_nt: TGTGCCAGCAGGCCGACAGGGGGCAGCGGCTACACCTTC

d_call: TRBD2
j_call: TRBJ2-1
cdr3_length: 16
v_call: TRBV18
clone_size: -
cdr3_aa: CASSPSGGVAYNEQFF
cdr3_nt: TGTGCCAGCTCACCATCGGGAGGTGTGGCCTACAATGAGCAGTTCTTC

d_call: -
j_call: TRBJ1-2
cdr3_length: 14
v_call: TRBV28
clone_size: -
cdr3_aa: CASSLLAGAGGYTF
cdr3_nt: TGTGCCAGCAGTCTCTTGGCAGGGGCCGGTGGCTACACCTTC

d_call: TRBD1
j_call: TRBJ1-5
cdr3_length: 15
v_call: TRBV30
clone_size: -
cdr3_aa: CAWSRTGALNQPQHF
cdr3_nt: TGTGCCTGGAGTAGGACAGGCGCCTTGAATCAGCCCCAGCATTTT

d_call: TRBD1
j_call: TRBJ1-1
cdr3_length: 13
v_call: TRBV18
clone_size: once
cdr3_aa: CASSPPSEGAPFF
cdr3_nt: TGTGCCAGCTCACCACCGTCTGAGGGGGCCCCTTTCTTT

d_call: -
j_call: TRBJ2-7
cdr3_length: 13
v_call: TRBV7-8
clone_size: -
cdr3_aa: CASSFGHSYEQYF
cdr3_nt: TGTGCCAGCAGCTTTGGACACTCCTACGAGCAGTACTTC

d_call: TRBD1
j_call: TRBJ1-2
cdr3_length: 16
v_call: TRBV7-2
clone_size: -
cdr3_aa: CASSFDGQGEIYGYTF
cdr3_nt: TGTGCCAGCAGCTTCGACGGACAGGGGGAGATATATGGCTACACCTTC

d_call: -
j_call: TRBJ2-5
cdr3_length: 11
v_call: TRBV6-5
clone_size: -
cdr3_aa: CASTPAETQYF
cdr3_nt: TGTGCCAGCACACCTGCGGAGACCCAGTACTTC

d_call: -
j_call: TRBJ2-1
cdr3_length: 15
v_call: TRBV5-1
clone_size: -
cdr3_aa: CASSLGPISSNEQFF
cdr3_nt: TGCGCCAGCAGCTTGGGTCCCATCTCGAGCAATGAGCAGTTCTTC

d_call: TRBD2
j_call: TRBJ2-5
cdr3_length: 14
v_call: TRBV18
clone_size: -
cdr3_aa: CASSPAGRRETQYF
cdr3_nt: TGTGCCAGCTCACCAGCCGGGAGGAGGGAGACCCAGTACTTC

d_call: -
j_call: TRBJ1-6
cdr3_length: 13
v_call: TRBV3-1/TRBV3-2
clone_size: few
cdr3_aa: CASSPTENSPLHF
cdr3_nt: TGTGCCAGCAGCCCAACGGAGAATTCACCCCTCCACTTT

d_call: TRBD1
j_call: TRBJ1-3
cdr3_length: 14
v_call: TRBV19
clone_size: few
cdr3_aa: CASKGAGDGNTIYF
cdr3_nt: TGTGCCAGTAAGGGGGCAGGAGACGGAAACACCATATATTTT

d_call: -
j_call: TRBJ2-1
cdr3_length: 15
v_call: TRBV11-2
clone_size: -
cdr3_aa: CASSLMSGPYNEQFF
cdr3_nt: TGTGCCAGCAGCTTGATGAGCGGCCCATACAATGAGCAGTTCTTC

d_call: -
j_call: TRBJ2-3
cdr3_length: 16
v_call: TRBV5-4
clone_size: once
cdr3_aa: CASSLGRGRSTDTQYF
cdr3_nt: TGTGCCAGCAGCTTGGGTCGGGGTCGGAGCACAGATACGCAGTATTTT

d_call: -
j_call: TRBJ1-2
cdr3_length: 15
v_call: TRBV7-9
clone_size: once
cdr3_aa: CASSLVRGDNYGYTF
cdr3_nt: TGTGCCAGCAGCTTAGTACGGGGAGATAACTATGGCTACACCTTC

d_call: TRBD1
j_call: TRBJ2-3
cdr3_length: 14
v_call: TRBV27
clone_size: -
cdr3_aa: CASSWGQGTDTQYF
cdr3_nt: TGTGCCAGCAGTTGGGGACAGGGGACAGATACGCAGTATTTT

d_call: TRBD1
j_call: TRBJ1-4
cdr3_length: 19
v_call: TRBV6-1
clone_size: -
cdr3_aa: CASSEGADRGFPTNEKLFF
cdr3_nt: TGTGCCAGCAGTGAAGGGGCCGACAGGGGGTTTCCAACTAATGAAAAACTGTTTTTT

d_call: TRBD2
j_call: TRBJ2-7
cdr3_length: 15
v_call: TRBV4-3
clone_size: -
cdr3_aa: CASSQGLAGDYEQYF
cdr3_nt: TGCGCCAGCAGCCAAGGACTAGCGGGGGACTACGAGCAGTACTTC

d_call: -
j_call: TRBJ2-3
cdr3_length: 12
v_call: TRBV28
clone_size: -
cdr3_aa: CASSLTGDTQYF
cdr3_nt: TGTGCCAGCAGTTTAACAGGAGACACGCAGTATTTT

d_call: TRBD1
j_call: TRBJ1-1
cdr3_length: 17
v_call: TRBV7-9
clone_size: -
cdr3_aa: CASSLNRGGFSNTEAFF
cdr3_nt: TGTGCCAGCAGTCTAAACAGGGGGGGTTTCTCGAACACTGAAGCTTTCTTT

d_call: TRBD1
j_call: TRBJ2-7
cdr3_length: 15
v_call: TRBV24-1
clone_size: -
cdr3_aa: CATSDPSTGIYEQYF
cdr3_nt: TGTGCCACCAGTGACCCCTCGACAGGGATTTACGAGCAGTACTTC

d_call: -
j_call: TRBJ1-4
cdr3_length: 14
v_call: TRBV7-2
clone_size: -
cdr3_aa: CASSLGPGEGKLFF
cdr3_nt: TGTGCCAGCAGCTTGGGACCAGGGGAAGGAAAACTGTTTTTT